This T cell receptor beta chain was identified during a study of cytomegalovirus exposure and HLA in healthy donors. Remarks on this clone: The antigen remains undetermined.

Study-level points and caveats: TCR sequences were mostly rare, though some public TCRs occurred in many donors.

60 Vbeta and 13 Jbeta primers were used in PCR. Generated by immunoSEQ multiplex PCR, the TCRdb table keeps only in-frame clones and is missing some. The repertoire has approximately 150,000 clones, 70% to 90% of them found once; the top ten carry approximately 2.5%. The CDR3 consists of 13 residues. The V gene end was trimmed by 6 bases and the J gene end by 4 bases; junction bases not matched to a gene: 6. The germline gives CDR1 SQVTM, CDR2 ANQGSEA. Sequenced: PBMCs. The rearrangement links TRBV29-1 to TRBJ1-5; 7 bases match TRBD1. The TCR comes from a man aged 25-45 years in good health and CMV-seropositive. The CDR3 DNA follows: TGCAGCGTCGGAGACAGGGTTAATCAGCCCCAGCATTTT. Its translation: CSVGDRVNQPQHF.